These 11 T cell receptor beta chains originate from one sample sequenced in a study of shared clonotypes between healthy human individuals. CD45RO-negative, CCR7-positively selected cells formed the naive CD8 fraction, excluding terminally differentiated effector memory CD45RA+ cells. The assay was immunoSEQ multiplex PCR, and TCRdb's table has in-frame clones only and misses some. The data show about 1.9 million clones, just under 95% seen once. The material sequenced was naive CD8+ T cells from PBMCs. Receptors originate from a man aged 18-30 years in good health. Some clones in this sample may be carry-over from other donors' samples.

The table lists this clone with a few counts. The chain couples TRBV28 to TRBJ1-2; D remains ambiguous. Germline V CDR1 and CDR2: MDHEN, SYDVKM. Trimming took 7 bases from V and 3 from J, leaving 9 bases between them. The CDR3 consists of 12 residues. CDR3 in DNA: TGTGCCAGCACCGCCCCGGACTATGGCTACACCTTC. Translated, it gives CASTAPDYGYTF.

The rearrangement joins TRBV7-9 to TRBJ2-5; D gene unclear. CDR3 length: 13 amino acids. The germline CDR1 and CDR2 sequences are SEHNR and FQNEAQ (reference sequence). Deletions cut 2 bases from V and 4 bases from J, with 8 bases between. The CDR3 is CASSLFKGETQYF. The CDR3 DNA sequence: TGTGCCAGCAGCTTATTTAAGGGAGAGACCCAGTACTTC. The full variable domain, in which reference TRBV7-9 and TRBJ2-5 provide the parts outside the CDR3, is DTGVSQNPRHKITKRGQNVTFRCDPISEHNRLYWYRQTLGQGPEFLTYFQNEAQLEKSRLLSDRFSAERPKGSFSTLEIQRTEQGDSAMYLCASSLFKGETQYFGPGTRLLVL.

This sequence joins TRBV28 and TRBJ1-1; D is perhaps TRBD1 (6 bases). The CDR3 runs to 15 residues. Germline-derived CDR1 and CDR2 are MDHEN and SYDVKM. V was cut by 8 bases and J by 5 bases, with 21 bases left in between. CDR3 residues: CASSTTGAGWTEAFF. CDR3 in DNA: TGTGCCAGCTCCACCACGGGGGCAGGATGGACTGAAGCTTTCTTT.

The J gene is TRBJ2-1, the V gene TRBV5-1; perhaps TRBD1 as D (5 bases). V was cut by 0 bases and J by 7 bases, with 11 bases left in between. This CDR3 comprises 14 residues. Per germline, CDR1 SGHRS and CDR2 YFSETQ. The CDR3, as DNA: TGCGCCAGCAGCTTGGAGTCAGGGTGGAATGAGCAGTTCTTC. It yields the protein CASSLESGWNEQFF.

This chain uses TRBV11-2 with TRBJ2-3; D call uncertain. Germline loops: CDR1 SGHAT, CDR2 FQNNGV. V was shortened by 1 base and J by 9 bases, with 14 bases between the two germline ends. This CDR3 comprises 14 residues. The CDR3 sequence: CASSLGSSTRTQYF. In DNA form, the CDR3 reads TGTGCCAGCAGCTTAGGGTCAAGTACGCGCACGCAGTATTTT. The whole variable domain, remainder taken from reference TRBV11-2 and TRBJ2-3, is EAGVAQSPRYKIIEKRQSVAFWCNPISGHATLYWYQQILGQGPKLLIQFQNNGVVDDSQLPKDRFSAERLKGVDSTLKIQPAKLEDSAVYLCASSLGSSTRTQYFGPGTRLTVL.

This sequence joins TRBV7-2 and TRBJ2-1, with TRBD2 matching 10 bases. The CDR3 spans 17 residues. The J segment lost 2 bases and the V segment lost 2 bases, leaving 6 bases of the junction unmatched. The germline V gene has CDR1 SGHTA and CDR2 FQGNSA. The CDR3 protein is CASSLPLAGDPYNEQFF. As DNA, the CDR3 is TGTGCCAGCAGCTTACCTCTAGCGGGAGACCCCTACAATGAGCAGTTCTTC. The full variable domain, rest sourced from reference TRBV7-2 and TRBJ2-1, is GAGVSQSPSNKVTEKGKDVELRCDPISGHTALYWYRQSLGQGLEFLIYFQGNSAPDKSGLPSDRFSAERTGGSVSTLTIQRTQQEDSAVYLCASSLPLAGDPYNEQFFGPGTRLTVL.

CDR3 nucleotide sequence: TGTGCCAGCAGCTTAAATCTCGGGCAGGCTGAAGAGACCCAGTACTTC. Translated, it gives CASSLNLGQAEETQYF. The chain carries TRBV13 and TRBJ2-5; D uncertain. This CDR3 is built from 16 residues. The V and J ends lost 2 bases and 3 bases respectively, with 16 bases between them. Germline CDR1 PRHDT, CDR2 FYEKMQ (reference sequence).

The chain links TRBV13 to TRBJ2-1; D is uncertain. The germline V gene encodes CDR1 PRHDT and CDR2 FYEKMQ (reference sequence). This CDR3 region has 14 residues. Trimming removed 0 bases at V and 1 base at J, with 4 bases between. DNA of the CDR3: TGTGCCAGCAGCTTAGGTGAGTCCTACAATGAGCAGTTCTTC. Translation gives CASSLGESYNEQFF.

The chain employs TRBV7-2 and TRBJ2-1; 10 bases align to TRBD2. From germline, CDR1 is SGHTA and CDR2 FQGNSA. The CDR3 runs to 15 residues. The trim removed 5 bases at V and 3 bases at J, leaving 4 bases unmatched. CDR3: CASSKLAGIYNEQFF. CDR3 nucleotide sequence: TGTGCCAGCAGCAAACTAGCGGGAATCTACAATGAGCAGTTCTTC.

The table lists this clone with a count of one. This rearrangement joins TRBV27 to TRBJ2-7; D remains unclear. V gave up 8 bases and J gave up 2 bases, with 10 bases separating them. Germline V lookup: CDR1 MNHEY, CDR2 SMNVEV (reference sequence). The CDR3 spans 12 residues. The CDR3, as DNA: TGTGCCAGCGGGCCGTGGCCCTACGAGCAGTACTTC. Its protein product is CASGPWPYEQYF.

J is TRBJ2-7 and V is TRBV7-9; 10 bases match TRBD2. Germline V gene lookup returns CDR1 SEHNR and CDR2 FQNEAQ (reference sequence). The CDR3 is 15 residues long. With V trimmed by 4 bases and J by 3 bases, 6 bases remained unmatched. CDR3 sequence (DNA): TGTGCCAGCAGCTCGGGGACTAGCGCCTACTACGAGCAGTACTTC. This encodes CASSSGTSAYYEQYF.